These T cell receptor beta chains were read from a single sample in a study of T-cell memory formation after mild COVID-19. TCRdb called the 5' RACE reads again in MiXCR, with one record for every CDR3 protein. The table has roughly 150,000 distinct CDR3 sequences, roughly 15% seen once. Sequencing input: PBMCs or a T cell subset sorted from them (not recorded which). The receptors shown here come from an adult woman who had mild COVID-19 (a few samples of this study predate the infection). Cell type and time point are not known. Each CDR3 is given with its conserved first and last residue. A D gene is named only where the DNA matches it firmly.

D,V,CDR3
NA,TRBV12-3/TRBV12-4,CASSAGRRGYTF
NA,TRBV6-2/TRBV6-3,CASSYDVGTFDDEQFF
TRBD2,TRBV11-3,CASSLNSGLDQETQYF
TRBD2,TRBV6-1,CATRTSGNVYEQFF
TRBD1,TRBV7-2,CASSFPGQGVLGQFF
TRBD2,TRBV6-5,CASSSSGTNEQFF
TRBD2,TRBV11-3,CASSPPLAVSTDTQYF
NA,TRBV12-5,CASARAPGTQYF
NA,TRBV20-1,CSARAQPGTDTQYF
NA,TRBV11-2,CASSPRVPATDTQYF
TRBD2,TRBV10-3,CAISAKAGEVGSTDTQYF
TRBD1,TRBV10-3,CAIGWTGDSYEQYF
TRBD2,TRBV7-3,CASSLSGTSGSTDTQYF
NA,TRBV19,CASSTGAGDHQGRETQYF
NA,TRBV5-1,CASSFDETQYF
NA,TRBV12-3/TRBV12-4,CASTLGAGEKYEQYF
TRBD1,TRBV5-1,CASSSEDRVEAFF
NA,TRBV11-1,CASSFGQSETQYF
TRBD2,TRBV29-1,CSVGLAGETQYF
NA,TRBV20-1,CRAYSFNYGYTF
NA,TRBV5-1,CASSFGWWTASYEQYF
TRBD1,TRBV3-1,CASRQDRATYEQYF
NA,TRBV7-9,CASTLRYTDTQYF
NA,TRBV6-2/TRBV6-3,CASRDGWSSYNEQFF